The present TCR beta chain was sequenced within a study of cytomegalovirus exposure and HLA in healthy donors. Study-wide points: 164 TCR beta chains were listed as cytomegalovirus-associated. For TCR beta chains, V- and J-gene trimming was later linked to a missense DCLRE1C variant. Later analysis indicated greater clonal expansion among HLA-associated TCR beta chains than among equally common other chains.

The PCR was carried out with 60 Vbeta primers and 13 Jbeta primers. Profiling relied on immunoSEQ multiplex PCR, and the TCRdb table lists in-frame clones only, not all of them. Of roughly 100,000 clones listed, around a tenth are singletons. This clone came up a few times. Its cognate antigen is unknown. The clonotype comes from a man between 40 and 49 years old in good health and CMV-seropositive. The sequenced sample was PBMCs.

CDR3: CASSYTPGRDEAFF. The DNA of the CDR3 is TGTGCCAGCAGTTACACCCCGGGCAGGGATGAAGCTTTCTTT. The chain uses TRBV6-5 and TRBJ1-1, with D tentatively TRBD1 (5 bases). CDR1 and CDR2 (germline): MNHEY, SVGAGI. The CDR3 has 14 residues. V gave up 2 bases and J gave up 7 bases, with 14 bases separating them.